This T cell receptor (beta chain) was identified during a study of human T cells and chemical hapten exposure listed by TCRdb under 2021. About the full investigation: For sensitization, 2% DPC in acetone was applied to a 2 cm by 2 cm area of upper inner arm skin. Throughout the study period of around 24 weeks, patients also received therapeutic DPC doses to the scalp every week. Patch tests used Finn chambers with 0.01% DPC on the upper back, scored after 6 days by International Contact Dermatitis Research Group standards. The patient cohort, mostly female, included alopecia areata with under or over 50% scalp involvement, alopecia totalis and alopecia universalis. Libraries were pooled for sequencing, and variation in per-sample TCR yields was attributed mainly to small differences in library volumes within the pool. In alopecia patients, the study followed how the peripheral blood TCR repertoire changed in vivo over primary and secondary sensitization to diphenylcyclopropenone (DPC), a hapten. Blood was sampled from patients pre-sensitization (week 0) and at 2, 6 and about 24 weeks after DPC sensitization. For TCR sequencing, blood came from 25 to 35 alopecia patients at anywhere from one to four time points (pre-sensitization, 2, 6 and 24 weeks).

Library preparation was by RACE. Sequencer: NextSeq 500. During library preparation, unique molecular identifiers were attached to individual cDNA molecules so that TCRs could be counted quantitatively and reproducibly. For every blood RNA sample, sequencing covered both the TCR alpha and TCR beta chains. In the original analysis: The median number of TCRs per sample was 85,000 to 100,000, ranging from about 20,000 to 700,000. V, J and CDR3 annotation of the TCR reads was performed with the Decombinator software suite. Every sample was subsampled to the same number of TCRs (28,000) for the PS versus PT1 abundance plots. TCRs were defined as expanded if absent before sensitization and observed at least eight times at the 2-week time point. TCRdb handled the public reads itself, with Q25 trimming in fastp and clone calling in MiXCR, and kept productive beta chains. Every distinct CDR3 protein forms one entry, paired with its most common genes and DNA. It is TCRdb's table, rather than the study itself, that gives the V and J calls and clone size. This sample holds tens of thousands of distinct CDR3 sequences; roughly 10% were observed only once. The ten largest clones take up about 2% of the sample.

Study-wide findings and limitations: After repeated subsampling, changes were observed in the strength of the expansion versus patch-test correlation and in the threshold at which the correlation became significant. Expanded TCRs formed significantly more large CDR3 similarity clusters than pre-sensitization or healthy control sets, consistent with antigen-driven responses. A positive correlation was found between the number of PT1 expanded TCRs and patch test score, with significance reached at thresholds 8, 16 and 32 but not 4. Because all patients had alopecia, a presumed autoimmune disease, the immune response of the patients might differ from that of healthy individuals. No change with DPC sensitization was found in the number of TCRs above 1 in 1000 frequency, and no evidence of global repertoire structure alterations was found.

This clonotype was found a few times. What antigen it recognizes has not been identified. No clone much larger than this one lies a single base away; base qualities are absent. Cut back by 5 bases and 0 bases, the V and J ends lie 15 bases apart. From the cysteine through the phenylalanine, the CDR3 covers 16 amino acids. Just the 48-base CDR3 DNA is kept, in frame starting at base 1. Reading the germline V gene gives CDR1 SGHTA and CDR2 FQGTGA. Interpreted using the paper, the time point label stands for: patch test 1, 2 weeks after DPC sensitization. The treatment or condition label corresponds to: therapeutic diphenylcyclopropenone sensitization with weekly scalp DPC. At each patch-test visit, blood was drawn before the patch test was applied. To be eligible, patients had to be aged 18 to 70, diagnosed with alopecia and judged suitable for DPC therapy, while pregnant patients were excluded. Total RNA was isolated from unfractionated whole blood collected in Tempus Blood RNA tubes.

Sequences were derived from whole blood, sampled in connection with sensitization to the hapten diphenylcyclopropenone (DPC). The receptor chain draws on TRBV7-3 and TRBJ2-3; the D gene cannot be resolved reliably. The TCR was taken from a man between 40 and 49 years old with alopecia areata. Some clones in this sample may be carry-over from other donors' samples. The CDR3 has the sequence CASSPLHSSSTDTQYF. The DNA is as follows: TGTGCCAGCAGCCCTCTACACAGTTCTAGCACAGATACGCAGTATTTT.